The T cell receptor beta chain described here comes from a study of blood T cell repertoires in COVID-19. For the study at large: Samples taken during acute and convalescent COVID-19 were collected in the United States, Italy and Spain. Sources were T cells, B-cell-depleted T cells, or PBMCs; the material itself was cDNA or gDNA.

Per the authors' pipeline: How many nucleated cells were present was estimated from reference gene primer amplification. The method was immunoSEQ multiplex PCR; TCRdb's version includes in-frame clones alone and lacks a portion of them. V, J and clone size are taken as reported in that table, and D and trimming were inferred from the DNA itself. The sample comprises approximately 280,000 clones, 75% to 95% of which are singletons, and about 6.8% rests with the top ten. The Seattle patients joined while their infection was active and were tracked longitudinally afterward. The CDR3 consists of 15 residues. Trimming cost V 0 bases and J 5 bases, with 13 bases left between them. Germline CDR1 and CDR2: SGHTA and FQGTGA.

The V gene is TRBV7-3, the J gene TRBJ1-1; D may be TRBD1 (5 bases). The receptor's source is a woman aged 25 to 45 with COVID-19, enrolled during active disease. The sample consisted of peripheral blood. For the CDR3, the DNA is TGTGCCAGCAGCTTAACGGCAGACGGGGGAACTGAAGCTTTCTTT. This sequence encodes CASSLTADGGTEAFF. Complete variable domain (other parts from reference TRBV7-3 and TRBJ1-1): GAGVSQTPSNKVTEKGKYVELRCDPISGHTALYWYRQSLGQGPEFLIYFQGTGAADDSGLPNDRFFAVRPEGSVSTLKIQRTERGDSAVYLCASSLTADGGTEAFFGQGTRLTVV.